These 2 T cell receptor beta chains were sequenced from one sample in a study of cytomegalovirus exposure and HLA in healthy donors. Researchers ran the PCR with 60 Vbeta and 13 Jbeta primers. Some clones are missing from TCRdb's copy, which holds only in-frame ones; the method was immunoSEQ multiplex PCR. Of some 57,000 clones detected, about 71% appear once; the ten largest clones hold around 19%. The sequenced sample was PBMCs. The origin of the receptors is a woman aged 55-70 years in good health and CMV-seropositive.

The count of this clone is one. CDR3 loop: CASSPAGTSGAPGAKNIQYF. For the CDR3, the DNA is TGCGCCAGCAGCCCCGCCGGGACTAGCGGGGCCCCCGGGGCCAAAAACATTCAGTACTTC. This sequence joins TRBV4-1 and TRBJ2-4; the match to TRBD2 covers 13 bases. The CDR3 extends over 20 amino acids. CDR1 and CDR2 (germline): MGHRA, YSYEKL. V trimming: 4 bases; J trimming: 1 base; junction bases outside the gene matches: 13.

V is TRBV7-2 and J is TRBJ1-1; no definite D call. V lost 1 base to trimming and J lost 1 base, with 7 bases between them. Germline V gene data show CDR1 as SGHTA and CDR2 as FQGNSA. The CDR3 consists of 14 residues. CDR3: CASSLVHKNTEAFF. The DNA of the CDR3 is TGTGCCAGCAGCTTAGTACACAAGAACACTGAAGCTTTCTTT.